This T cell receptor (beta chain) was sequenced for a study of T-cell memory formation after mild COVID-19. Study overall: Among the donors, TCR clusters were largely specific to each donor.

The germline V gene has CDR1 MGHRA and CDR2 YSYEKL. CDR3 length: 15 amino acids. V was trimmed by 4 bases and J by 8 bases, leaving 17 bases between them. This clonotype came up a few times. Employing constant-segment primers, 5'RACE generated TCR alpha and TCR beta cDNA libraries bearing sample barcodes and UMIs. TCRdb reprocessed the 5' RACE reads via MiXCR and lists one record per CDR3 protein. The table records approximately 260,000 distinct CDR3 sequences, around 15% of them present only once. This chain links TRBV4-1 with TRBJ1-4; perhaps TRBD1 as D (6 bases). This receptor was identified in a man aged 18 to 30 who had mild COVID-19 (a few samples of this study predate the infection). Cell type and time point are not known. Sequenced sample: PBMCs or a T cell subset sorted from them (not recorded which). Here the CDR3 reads CASSRTRGGREKLFF. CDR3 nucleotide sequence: TGCGCCAGCAGCCGTACTAGGGGGGGCCGGGAAAAACTGTTTTTT.